These T cell receptor beta chains were read from a single sample in a study of shared clonotypes between healthy human individuals. Generated by immunoSEQ multiplex PCR, the TCRdb table keeps only in-frame clones and is missing some. The sample consists of roughly 680,000 clones, 72% of them appearing once. The sequenced sample was memory CD4+ T cells sorted from blood. The receptors here all came from a woman aged 25 to 45 in good health. Both conserved end residues are part of each CDR3. Each record gives: CDR3 DNA, CDR3 protein, D gene, J gene, clone size, V gene. The D gene is left open where the match is weak. Clone size appears in some rows only: once, few, many, or a class for an expanded clone.

TGTGCCAGCAGTGGGGGACGGTGGCGGGATACGCAGTATTTT	CASSGGRWRDTQYF	.	TRBJ2-3	.	TRBV27
TGTGCCAGCACGGGCGGGAGGGCCGACGGGGAGCTGTTTTTT	CASTGGRADGELFF	TRBD2	TRBJ2-2	few	TRBV5-4
TGCAGCGTTTCTTTAAACATGAACACTGAAGCTTTCTTT	CSVSLNMNTEAFF	.	TRBJ1-1	.	TRBV29-1
TGTGCCAGCTCAATGGATTTGGAAAACACCATATATTTT	CASSMDLENTIYF	.	TRBJ1-3	.	TRBV18
TGTGCCAGCAGCGTACCCCCGTCGGGGGGACCCCAGCATTTT	CASSVPPSGGPQHF	.	TRBJ1-5	few	TRBV9
TGTGCCAGCTCAGCTACCGGGACAGGGGCCGTGAACTCTGAAAAACTGTTTTTT	CASSATGTGAVNSEKLFF	TRBD1	TRBJ1-4	.	TRBV18
TGTGCCAGCAGTTTAGGGGCAGGGTTGGGGGGCGAGCAGTACTTC	CASSLGAGLGGEQYF	.	TRBJ2-7	.	TRBV27
TGTGCCAGCAGCTCAGGTAAAGAGGAGGGAGAAGGGTCCCAGTACTTC	CASSSGKEEGEGSQYF	.	TRBJ2-5	few	TRBV7-2
TGTGCCAGCAGTTTATCCGGGGACAGACTCGACGAGCAGTACTTC	CASSLSGDRLDEQYF	TRBD1	TRBJ2-7	.	TRBV27
TGTGCCAGCAGCTTAAGGGGAGGACAGAACACTGAAGCTTTCTTT	CASSLRGGQNTEAFF	.	TRBJ1-1	.	TRBV11-2
TGTGCCAGCGGCGGACTAGCGGGAGCGGATAATGAGCAGTTCTTC	CASGGLAGADNEQFF	TRBD2	TRBJ2-1	.	TRBV27
TGTGCCAGCAGCTTAAGCGGGAGGACAGATACGCAGTATTTT	CASSLSGRTDTQYF	TRBD2	TRBJ2-3	many	TRBV7-8
TGTGCCAGCAGTTTTAAGGGGACAGGGAATGAAAAACTGTTTTTT	CASSFKGTGNEKLFF	TRBD1	TRBJ1-4	.	TRBV28
TGTGCCAGCAGCCTTGGCAGGGCGGGGGAGACCCAGTACTTC	CASSLGRAGETQYF	.	TRBJ2-5	.	TRBV7-2
TGTGCCAGCAGTGACCAGGAGTTGGGCAACACTGAAGCTTTCTTT	CASSDQELGNTEAFF	.	TRBJ1-1	.	TRBV6-6
TGTGCCAGCAGCTCCGGACTAGCGGGTCGCTTCGAGCAGTACTTC	CASSSGLAGRFEQYF	TRBD2	TRBJ2-7	few	TRBV7-9
TGTGCCAGCAGTCGCACCTCTAGCGGCTACGAGCAGTACTTC	CASSRTSSGYEQYF	TRBD2	TRBJ2-7	.	TRBV11-2
TGTGCCAGCAGCTTAGTCCTTCAACCCAGGACGACCCAGTACTTC	CASSLVLQPRTTQYF	.	TRBJ2-5	.	TRBV7-2
TGTGCCAGCGACAGTACTAGCGGGAACTACGAGCAGTACTTC	CASDSTSGNYEQYF	TRBD2	TRBJ2-7	.	TRBV28
TGTGCCAGCAGCTTAGGGCCCACCCAAGAGACCCAGTACTTC	CASSLGPTQETQYF	.	TRBJ2-5	.	TRBV7-6
TGTGCCAGCGGGTTTCTGGCGAGCAACTCTGGGGCCAACGTCCTGACTTTC	CASGFLASNSGANVLTF	.	TRBJ2-6	few	TRBV27
TGTGCCAGCAGCTCTGGACAGAAAAGGGACTATGGCTACACCTTC	CASSSGQKRDYGYTF	.	TRBJ1-2	.	TRBV7-9
TGCAGCGTTAACCCAGGGCCTGGAAACACCATATATTTT	CSVNPGPGNTIYF	.	TRBJ1-3	.	TRBV29-1
TGTGCCAGTAGTATTGAGTCCCGCGTTGGTGAGCAGTTCTTC	CASSIESRVGEQFF	.	TRBJ2-1	.	TRBV19
TGCGCCAGCAGGGACACTTGGAACACCGGGGAGCTGTTTTTT	CASRDTWNTGELFF	.	TRBJ2-2	.	TRBV5-1
TGTGCCAGCAACGTAGAGGGAGACACTGAAGCTTTCTTT	CASNVEGDTEAFF	.	TRBJ1-1	.	TRBV7-9
TGTGCCTGGAGTGTGAGGGCAGGCCAAGAGACCCAGTACTTC	CAWSVRAGQETQYF	.	TRBJ2-5	.	TRBV30
TGTGCCAGCAGTTCGGGCCCTAATCAGCCCCAGCATTTT	CASSSGPNQPQHF	.	TRBJ1-5	few	TRBV28
TGTGCCAGCAGTGAAGCAGACAATGTCGGCCACGAAAAACTGTTTTTT	CASSEADNVGHEKLFF	.	TRBJ1-4	few	TRBV2
TGTGCCAGTAGTATCGCTCCTATACAGGGGTATAGCAATCAGCCCCAGCATTTT	CASSIAPIQGYSNQPQHF	TRBD1	TRBJ1-5	few	TRBV19
TGCGCCAGCAGCTCAGGGACAGGGAGAGAGACCCAGTACTTC	CASSSGTGRETQYF	TRBD1	TRBJ2-5	many	TRBV5-1
TGTGCCAGCAGCAACCCTGGAAACACCATATATTTT	CASSNPGNTIYF	.	TRBJ1-3	.	TRBV7-9
TGTGCCAGCAGCATTCAGGGGGTGAAGCGGAGCTACACCTTC	CASSIQGVKRSYTF	TRBD1	TRBJ1-2	.	TRBV5-4
TGCGCCAGCAGCTTGTCCTGGGTCAACACTGAAGCTTTCTTT	CASSLSWVNTEAFF	.	TRBJ1-1	.	TRBV5-1
TGTGCCAGCAGCCAGGACAGGCCCGGAAACACCATATATTTT	CASSQDRPGNTIYF	TRBD1	TRBJ1-3	.	TRBV5-4
TGCGCCAGCAGCCCGGGACTAGCGGGAGGCGGAGCCAAAAACATTCAGTACTTC	CASSPGLAGGGAKNIQYF	TRBD2	TRBJ2-4	.	TRBV4-1
TGTGCCAGCTCACCACCGGACAGGGGCCTTAGCTATGGCTACACCTTC	CASSPPDRGLSYGYTF	TRBD1	TRBJ1-2	few	TRBV18
TGCGCCAGCAGCCCGGGACTATCTGTTCTCTACGAGCAGTACTTC	CASSPGLSVLYEQYF	TRBD2	TRBJ2-7	.	TRBV4-1
TGTGCCAGCTCCCCAGGGTTCCAAGAGACCCAGTACTTC	CASSPGFQETQYF	.	TRBJ2-5	.	TRBV18
TGTGCCAGCAGCTTGGGACTAGCGGGAAGTTTGTACGAGCAGTACTTC	CASSLGLAGSLYEQYF	TRBD2	TRBJ2-7	.	TRBV5-4
TGTGCCAGCACCAGAAGGCGGGAGGGCCTCATGGAGCAGTTCTTC	CASTRRREGLMEQFF	TRBD2	TRBJ2-1	few	TRBV7-9
TGTGCCAGCAGCAAAGGCGGCGGGAAATCCCAAGAGACCCAGTACTTC	CASSKGGGKSQETQYF	.	TRBJ2-5	.	TRBV21-1
TGTGCCAGTCCGGGGGGACTAGCGGGATACGAGCAGTACTTC	CASPGGLAGYEQYF	TRBD2	TRBJ2-7	once	TRBV6-6